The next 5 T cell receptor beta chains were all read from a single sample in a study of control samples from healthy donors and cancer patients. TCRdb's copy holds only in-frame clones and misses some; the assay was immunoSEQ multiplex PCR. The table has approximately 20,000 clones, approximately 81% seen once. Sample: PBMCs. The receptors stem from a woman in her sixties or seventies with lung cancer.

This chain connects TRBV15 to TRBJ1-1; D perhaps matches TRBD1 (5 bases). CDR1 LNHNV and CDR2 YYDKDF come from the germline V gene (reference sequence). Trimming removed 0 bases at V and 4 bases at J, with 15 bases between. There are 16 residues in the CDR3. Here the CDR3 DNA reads TGTGCCACCAGCAGAGAAGGACCCCAGGGACGCACTGAAGCTTTCTTT. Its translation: CATSREGPQGRTEAFF.

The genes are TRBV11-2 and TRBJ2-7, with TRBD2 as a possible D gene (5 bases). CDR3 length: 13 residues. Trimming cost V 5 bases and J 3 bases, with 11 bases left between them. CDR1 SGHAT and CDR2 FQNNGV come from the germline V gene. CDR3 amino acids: CASSLPGIYEQYF. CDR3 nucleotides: TGTGCCAGCAGCCTACCCGGGATCTACGAGCAGTACTTC.

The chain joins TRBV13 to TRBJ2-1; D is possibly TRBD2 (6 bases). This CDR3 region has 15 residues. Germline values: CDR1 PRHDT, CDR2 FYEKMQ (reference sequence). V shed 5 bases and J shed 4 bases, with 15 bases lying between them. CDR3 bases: TGTGCCAGCAGCCGGCGAGCGGGCGTATACAATGAGCAGTTCTTC. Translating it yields CASSRRAGVYNEQFF.

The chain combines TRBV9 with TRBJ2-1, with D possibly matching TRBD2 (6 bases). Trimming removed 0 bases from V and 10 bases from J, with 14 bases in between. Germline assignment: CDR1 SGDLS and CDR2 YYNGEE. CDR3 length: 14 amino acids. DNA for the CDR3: TGTGCCAGCAGCGTAGCCAGCGGAGGGGACGAGCAGTTCTTC. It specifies CASSVASGGDEQFF.

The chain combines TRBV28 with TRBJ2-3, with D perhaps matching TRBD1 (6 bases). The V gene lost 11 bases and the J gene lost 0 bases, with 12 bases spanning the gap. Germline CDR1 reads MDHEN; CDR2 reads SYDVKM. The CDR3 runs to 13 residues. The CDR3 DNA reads TGTGCCTGGGGACAACTAAGCACAGATACGCAGTATTTT. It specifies CAWGQLSTDTQYF.